The 20 T cell receptor beta chains below come from one sample, sequenced in a study of PD-L1 blockade in urothelial cancer. Sequencing used immunoSEQ multiplex PCR; TCRdb keeps in-frame clones, though not all of them. The sample includes about 130,000 clones, 84% of them seen just once. Time point described: pretreatment peripheral blood. The sequenced sample was PBMCs, obtained around atezolizumab (anti-PD-L1) treatment. The origin of the receptors is a man aged 50 or older with urothelial cancer.

The chain uses TRBV7-2 and TRBJ2-5; TRBD2 aligns across 10 bases. Germline V gene sequence: CDR1 SGHTA, CDR2 FQGNSA. The J segment lost 7 bases and the V segment lost 1 base, leaving 6 bases of the junction unmatched. The CDR3 covers 15 residues. The CDR3 region has the DNA TGTGCCAGCAGCTTAGGGACTAGCGGCGCCGCGACCCAGTACTTC. The encoded protein is CASSLGTSGAATQYF.

This clone was seen once. This sequence joins TRBV18 and TRBJ2-3; 8 nucleotides match TRBD2. CDR1 KGHSH and CDR2 LQKENI come from the germline V gene. After removal of 0 bases from V and 1 base from J, the junction contained 0 bases not matched to a gene. The CDR3 totals 15 residues. The CDR3 loop is CASSPPSGGTDTQYF. The CDR3 DNA follows: TGTGCCAGCTCACCACCTAGCGGGGGCACAGATACGCAGTATTTT.

V is TRBV7-9 and J is TRBJ1-1; D uncertain. Germline-derived CDR1 and CDR2 are SEHNR and FQNEAQ (reference sequence). The CDR3 is 12 amino acids. V dropped 5 bases and J dropped 4 bases, with 8 bases sitting between them. Here the CDR3 reads CASSPGPTEAFF. CDR3 DNA sequence: TGTGCCAGCAGCCCAGGTCCCACTGAAGCTTTCTTT.

This chain connects TRBV2 to TRBJ2-5; D may be TRBD1 (5 bases). Trimming shortened V by 3 bases and J by 2 bases, and 10 bases separated the two germline ends. The CDR3 runs to 14 residues. CDR1 is SNHLY and CDR2 is FYNNEI in the germline V gene. The CDR3 DNA reads as TGTGCCAGCAGTGATCAACAGGAGCAAGAGACCCAGTACTTC. It translates to CASSDQQEQETQYF.

The V gene is TRBV6-4, the J gene TRBJ2-3; TRBD2 agrees at 9 bases. J lost 1 base, V lost 5 bases, and 1 base had no gene match. This CDR3 spans 14 amino acids. In germline, CDR1 is MRHNA, CDR2 SNTAGT. CDR3 nucleotides: TGTGCCAGCAGTCAGCGGGAGGGCACAGATACGCAGTATTTT. This encodes CASSQREGTDTQYF.

This chain joins TRBV19 and TRBJ2-7; the D gene is possibly TRBD2 (5 bases). The CDR3 has 12 amino acids. The ends were cut back, 5 bases at V and 3 bases at J, with 8 bases in the middle. Looked up from germline, CDR1 is LNHDA and CDR2 is SQIVND (reference sequence). In DNA form, the CDR3 reads TGTGCCAGTAGTTCGGGAATCTACGAGCAGTACTTC. Translating gives CASSSGIYEQYF.

J is TRBJ2-7 and V is TRBV6-5, with 11 bases aligning to TRBD2. In germline, CDR1 is MNHEY, CDR2 SVGAGI. CDR3 length equals 14 residues. V lost 5 bases and J lost 6; bases outside the gene matches: 6. In nucleotides, the CDR3 is TGTGCCAGCAGTGAACAGACTAGCGGGATCGAGCAGTACTTC. This codes for CASSEQTSGIEQYF.

This clone was picked up one time. The genes are TRBV7-2 and TRBJ1-3; D remains ambiguous. Trimming removed 3 bases at V and 0 bases at J, with 9 bases between. The CDR3 contains 15 residues. The germline V gene has CDR1 SGHTA and CDR2 FQGNSA. This CDR3 reads CASSFQASSGNTIYF. The CDR3 region has the DNA TGTGCCAGCAGCTTTCAGGCGAGCTCTGGAAACACCATATATTTT.

The CDR3 loop reads CASSVRTGHSTDTQYF. The CDR3 DNA sequence: TGTGCCAGCAGCGTCCGGACAGGGCATAGCACAGATACGCAGTATTTT. This chain connects TRBV9 to TRBJ2-3; TRBD1 aligns across 8 bases. With 2 bases clipped from V and 0 bases from J, the junction kept 5 bases outside the gene matches. CDR1 is SGDLS, CDR2 YYNGEE, per germline. The CDR3 consists of 16 residues.

For this clone: Additional DNA sequences in this sample encode the identical CDR3. The J gene is TRBJ2-3, the V gene TRBV19; maybe TRBD1 (6 bases). The CDR3 is 12 amino acids. Germline lookup yields CDR1 LNHDA and CDR2 SQIVND (reference sequence). The ends were cut back, 4 bases at V and 7 bases at J, with 9 bases in the middle. CDR3 region: CASSTQGNTQYF. The CDR3 nucleotides are TGTGCCAGTAGTACCCAGGGGAATACGCAGTATTTT.

This chain connects TRBV28 to TRBJ1-5, with TRBD1 identical over 7 bases. There are 18 residues in the CDR3. The V segment lost 2 bases and the J segment 7 bases; nucleotides outside the gene matches: 17. The germline V gene encodes CDR1 MDHEN and CDR2 SYDVKM. The CDR3 DNA is TGTGCCAGCAGTTTAGACAAGACAGGGAAGGGTTTTACGCAGCCCCAGCATTTT. Encoded protein: CASSLDKTGKGFTQPQHF.

Concerning this clone: The same CDR3 is also encoded by other DNA sequences in this sample. The V and J genes are TRBV4-1 and TRBJ2-7, with TRBD1 matching over 9 bases. The length of the CDR3 is 15 residues. CDR1 and CDR2 from the germline V gene are MGHRA and YSYEKL. V trimming: 1 base; J trimming: 3 bases; junction bases outside the gene matches: 4. CDR3 region: CASSQGGTGLYEQYF. CDR3 bases: TGCGCCAGCAGCCAAGGTGGGACAGGGCTCTACGAGCAGTACTTC.

The J gene is TRBJ1-1, the V gene TRBV2; 11 bases line up with TRBD1. The CDR3 contains 16 residues. The V segment lost 7 bases and the J segment 1 base; nucleotides outside the gene matches: 8. Germline V gene data show CDR1 as SNHLY and CDR2 as FYNNEI. The CDR3 sequence: CASNSPGTGGNTEAFF. For the CDR3, the DNA is TGTGCCAGCAACAGTCCCGGGACAGGGGGGAACACTGAAGCTTTCTTT.

The CDR3 DNA sequence: TGTGCCAGCAGCTTAGCGACAGGAAACAATGAGCAGTTCTTC. Its protein product is CASSLATGNNEQFF. The gene calls are TRBV7-2 and TRBJ2-1, with a tentative D call TRBD1 (6 bases). Germline V lookup: CDR1 SGHTA, CDR2 FQGNSA. V was shortened by 0 bases and J by 5 bases, with 8 bases between the two germline ends. The CDR3 is made up of 14 amino acids.

The chain carries TRBV7-9 and TRBJ2-7, with D tentatively TRBD2 (5 bases). Per germline, CDR1 SEHNR and CDR2 FQNEAQ (reference sequence). The CDR3 is made up of 13 amino acids. V was trimmed by 0 bases and J by 6 bases, leaving 9 bases between them. The CDR3 sequence is CASSLAGVSEQYF. The CDR3 nucleotides read TGTGCCAGCAGCTTAGCCGGGGTAAGCGAGCAGTACTTC.

The chain combines TRBV27 with TRBJ1-4, with D possibly TRBD1 on 6 matching bases. The CDR3 contains 16 residues. Germline assignment: CDR1 MNHEY and CDR2 SMNVEV (reference sequence). V shed 10 bases and J shed 3 bases, with 21 bases lying between them. CDR3 sequence (DNA): TGTGCCACGACAGGTCTCCCCGTGTTAGCTAATGAAAAACTGTTTTTT. It encodes CATTGLPVLANEKLFF. Full variable domain (outside the CDR3, taken from reference TRBV27 and TRBJ1-4): EAQVTQNPRYLITVTGKKLTVTCSQNMNHEYMSWYRQDPGLGLRQIYYSMNVEVTDKGDVPEGYKVSRKEKRNFPLILESPSPNQTSLYFCATTGLPVLANEKLFFGSGTQLSVL.

The chain combines TRBV5-6 with TRBJ2-5; D is unresolved. The CDR3 has 11 amino acids. Germline CDR1 reads SGHDT; CDR2 reads YYEEEE. Trimming stripped 3 bases from V and 4 bases from J, with 4 bases between. CDR3 residues: CASSSGETQYF. The DNA of the CDR3 is TGTGCCAGCAGCTCCGGAGAGACCCAGTACTTC.

The V and J genes are TRBV7-8 and TRBJ2-7; tentatively, D is TRBD1 (6 bases). Germline assignment: CDR1 SGHVS and CDR2 FQNEAQ. Trimming pared 1 base from V and 6 bases from J, leaving 10 bases between. This CDR3 region has 13 residues. The CDR3 reads CASSLVSRGEQYF. The CDR3 DNA is TGTGCCAGCAGCTTAGTGAGCAGGGGCGAGCAGTACTTC.

This chain joins TRBV19 and TRBJ2-3, with 14 positions matching TRBD2. The germline V gene has CDR1 LNHDA and CDR2 SQIVND (reference sequence). CDR3 size: 17 residues. Losses at the gene ends were 5 bases for V and 5 bases for J; bases not matched to a gene: 9. The DNA of the CDR3 is TGTGCCAGTAGTCCCCAGGGACTAGCGGGAGTAAAAGATACGCAGTATTTT. Amino acid sequence: CASSPQGLAGVKDTQYF.

The V gene is TRBV27, the J gene TRBJ2-3, with 14 positions matching TRBD2. Germline CDR1 and CDR2: MNHEY and SMNVEV (reference sequence). The trim removed 3 bases at V and 1 base at J, leaving 12 bases unmatched. This CDR3 is built from 20 residues. CDR3 amino acids: CASSFHFPGTSGRRTDTQYF. DNA of the CDR3: TGTGCCAGCAGTTTCCACTTCCCCGGGACTAGCGGGAGACGCACAGATACGCAGTATTTT.